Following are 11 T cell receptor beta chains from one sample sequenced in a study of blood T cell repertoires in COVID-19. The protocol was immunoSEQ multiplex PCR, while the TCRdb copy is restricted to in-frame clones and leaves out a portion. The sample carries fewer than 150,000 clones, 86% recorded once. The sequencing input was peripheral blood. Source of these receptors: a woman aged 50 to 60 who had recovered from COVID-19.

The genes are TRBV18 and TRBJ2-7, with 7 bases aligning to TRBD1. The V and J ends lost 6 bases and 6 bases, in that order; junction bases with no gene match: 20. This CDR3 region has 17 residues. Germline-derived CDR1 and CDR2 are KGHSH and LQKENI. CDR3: CASSTQGTSSGRSEQYF. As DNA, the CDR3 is TGTGCCAGCTCTACACAGGGGACGTCATCGGGACGTAGCGAGCAGTACTTC. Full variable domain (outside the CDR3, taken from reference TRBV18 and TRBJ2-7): NAGVMQNPRHLVRRRGQEARLRCSPMKGHSHVYWYRQLPEEGLKFMVYLQKENIIDESGMPKERFSAEFPKEGPSILRIQQVVRGDSAAYFCASSTQGTSSGRSEQYFGPGTRLTVT.

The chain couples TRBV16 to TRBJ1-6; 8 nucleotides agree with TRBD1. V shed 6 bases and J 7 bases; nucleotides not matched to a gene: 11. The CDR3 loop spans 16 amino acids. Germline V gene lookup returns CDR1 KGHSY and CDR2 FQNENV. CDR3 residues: CASSPTGGRQNSPLHF. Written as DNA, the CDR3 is TGTGCCAGCAGTCCTACAGGGGGAAGACAAAATTCACCCCTCCACTTT.

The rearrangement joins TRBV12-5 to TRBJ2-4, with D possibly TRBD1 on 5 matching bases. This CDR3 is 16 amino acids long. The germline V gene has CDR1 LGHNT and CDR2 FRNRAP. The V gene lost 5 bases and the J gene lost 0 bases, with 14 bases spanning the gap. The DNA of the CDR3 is TGTGCTAGTGGTGAGACAGTCACACTAGCCAAAAACATTCAGTACTTC. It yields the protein CASGETVTLAKNIQYF.

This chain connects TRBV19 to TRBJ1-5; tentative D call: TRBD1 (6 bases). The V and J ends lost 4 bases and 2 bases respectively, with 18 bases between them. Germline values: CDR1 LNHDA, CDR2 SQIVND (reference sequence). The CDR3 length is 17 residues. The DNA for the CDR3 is TGTGCCAGTAGTAGCCTCCCCCAGGGGTTGGGCAATCAGCCCCAGCATTTT. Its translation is CASSSLPQGLGNQPQHF. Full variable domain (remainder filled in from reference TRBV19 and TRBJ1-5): DGGITQSPKYLFRKEGQNVTLSCEQNLNHDAMYWYRQDPGQGLRLIYYSQIVNDFQKGDIAEGYSVSREKKESFPLTVTSAQKNPTAFYLCASSSLPQGLGNQPQHFGDGTRLSIL.

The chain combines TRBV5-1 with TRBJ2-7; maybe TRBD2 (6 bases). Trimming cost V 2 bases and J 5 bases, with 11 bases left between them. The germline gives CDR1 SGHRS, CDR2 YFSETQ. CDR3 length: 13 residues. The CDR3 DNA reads TGCGCCAGCAGCTTAAAATGGAGGGACGAGCAGTACTTC. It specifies CASSLKWRDEQYF.

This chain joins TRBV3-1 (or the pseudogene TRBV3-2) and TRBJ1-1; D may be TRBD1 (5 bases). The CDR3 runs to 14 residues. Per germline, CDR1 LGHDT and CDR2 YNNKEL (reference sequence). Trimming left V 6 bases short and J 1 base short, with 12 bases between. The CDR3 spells CASSPWGENTEAFF. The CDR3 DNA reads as TGTGCCAGCAGTCCTTGGGGGGAGAACACTGAAGCTTTCTTT.

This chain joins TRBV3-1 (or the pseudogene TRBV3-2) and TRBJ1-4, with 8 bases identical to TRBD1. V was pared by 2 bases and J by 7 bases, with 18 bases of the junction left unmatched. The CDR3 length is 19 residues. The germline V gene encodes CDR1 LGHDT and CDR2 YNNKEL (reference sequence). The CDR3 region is CASSQPRTGTLIGVEKLFF. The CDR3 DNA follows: TGTGCCAGCAGCCAACCCCGGACAGGGACATTAATAGGAGTTGAAAAACTGTTTTTT.

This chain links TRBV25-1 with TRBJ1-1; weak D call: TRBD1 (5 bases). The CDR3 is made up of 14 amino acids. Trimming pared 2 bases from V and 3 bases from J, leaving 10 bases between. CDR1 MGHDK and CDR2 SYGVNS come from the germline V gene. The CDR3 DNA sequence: TGTGCCAGCAGTGAACAGGGAGGGTACACTGAAGCTTTCTTT. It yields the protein CASSEQGGYTEAFF.

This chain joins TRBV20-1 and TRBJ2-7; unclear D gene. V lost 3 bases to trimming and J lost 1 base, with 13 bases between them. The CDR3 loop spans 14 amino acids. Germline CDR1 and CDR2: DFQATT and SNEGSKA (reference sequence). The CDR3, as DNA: TGCAGTGCTAGTCCCGCCAGGTGGTCCTACGAGCAGTACTTC. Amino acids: CSASPARWSYEQYF.

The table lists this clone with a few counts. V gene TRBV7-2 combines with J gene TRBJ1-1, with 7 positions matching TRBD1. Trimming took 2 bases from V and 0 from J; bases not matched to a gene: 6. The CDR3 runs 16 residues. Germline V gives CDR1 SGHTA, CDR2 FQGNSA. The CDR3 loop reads CASSLHTGQLNTEAFF. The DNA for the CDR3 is TGTGCCAGCAGCTTACATACGGGACAGCTGAACACTGAAGCTTTCTTT.

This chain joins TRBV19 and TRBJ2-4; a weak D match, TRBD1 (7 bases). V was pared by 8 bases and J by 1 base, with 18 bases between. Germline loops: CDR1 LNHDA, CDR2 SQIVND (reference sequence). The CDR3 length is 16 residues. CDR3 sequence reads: CASQSGAGGAKNIQYF. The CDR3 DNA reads TGTGCCAGTCAATCGGGGGCAGGGGGTGCCAAAAACATTCAGTACTTC. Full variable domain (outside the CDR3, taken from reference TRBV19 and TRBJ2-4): DGGITQSPKYLFRKEGQNVTLSCEQNLNHDAMYWYRQDPGQGLRLIYYSQIVNDFQKGDIAEGYSVSREKKESFPLTVTSAQKNPTAFYLCASQSGAGGAKNIQYFGAGTRLSVL.